The present entry profiles one TCR beta chain with its context. This sample stems from a study of shared clonotypes between healthy human individuals. The CDR3 runs 12 residues. Germline V gene lookup returns CDR1 MNHEY and CDR2 SVGAGI. V dropped 0 bases and J dropped 7 bases, with 4 bases sitting between them. The table came from immunoSEQ multiplex PCR; TCRdb's copy has only in-frame clones and leaves some out. The sample holds some 380,000 clones, approximately 96% seen once. The chain combines TRBV6-5 with TRBJ2-1; D call uncertain. The material sequenced was memory CD8+ T cells sorted from blood. The subset is: CD45RO+ cells pooled with CCR7-negative TemRA cells. The clonotype comes from a man between 25 and 39 years old in good health. In DNA form, the CDR3 reads TGTGCCAGCAGTTACTCAGGGAATGAGCAGTTCTTC. Translation: CASSYSGNEQFF.